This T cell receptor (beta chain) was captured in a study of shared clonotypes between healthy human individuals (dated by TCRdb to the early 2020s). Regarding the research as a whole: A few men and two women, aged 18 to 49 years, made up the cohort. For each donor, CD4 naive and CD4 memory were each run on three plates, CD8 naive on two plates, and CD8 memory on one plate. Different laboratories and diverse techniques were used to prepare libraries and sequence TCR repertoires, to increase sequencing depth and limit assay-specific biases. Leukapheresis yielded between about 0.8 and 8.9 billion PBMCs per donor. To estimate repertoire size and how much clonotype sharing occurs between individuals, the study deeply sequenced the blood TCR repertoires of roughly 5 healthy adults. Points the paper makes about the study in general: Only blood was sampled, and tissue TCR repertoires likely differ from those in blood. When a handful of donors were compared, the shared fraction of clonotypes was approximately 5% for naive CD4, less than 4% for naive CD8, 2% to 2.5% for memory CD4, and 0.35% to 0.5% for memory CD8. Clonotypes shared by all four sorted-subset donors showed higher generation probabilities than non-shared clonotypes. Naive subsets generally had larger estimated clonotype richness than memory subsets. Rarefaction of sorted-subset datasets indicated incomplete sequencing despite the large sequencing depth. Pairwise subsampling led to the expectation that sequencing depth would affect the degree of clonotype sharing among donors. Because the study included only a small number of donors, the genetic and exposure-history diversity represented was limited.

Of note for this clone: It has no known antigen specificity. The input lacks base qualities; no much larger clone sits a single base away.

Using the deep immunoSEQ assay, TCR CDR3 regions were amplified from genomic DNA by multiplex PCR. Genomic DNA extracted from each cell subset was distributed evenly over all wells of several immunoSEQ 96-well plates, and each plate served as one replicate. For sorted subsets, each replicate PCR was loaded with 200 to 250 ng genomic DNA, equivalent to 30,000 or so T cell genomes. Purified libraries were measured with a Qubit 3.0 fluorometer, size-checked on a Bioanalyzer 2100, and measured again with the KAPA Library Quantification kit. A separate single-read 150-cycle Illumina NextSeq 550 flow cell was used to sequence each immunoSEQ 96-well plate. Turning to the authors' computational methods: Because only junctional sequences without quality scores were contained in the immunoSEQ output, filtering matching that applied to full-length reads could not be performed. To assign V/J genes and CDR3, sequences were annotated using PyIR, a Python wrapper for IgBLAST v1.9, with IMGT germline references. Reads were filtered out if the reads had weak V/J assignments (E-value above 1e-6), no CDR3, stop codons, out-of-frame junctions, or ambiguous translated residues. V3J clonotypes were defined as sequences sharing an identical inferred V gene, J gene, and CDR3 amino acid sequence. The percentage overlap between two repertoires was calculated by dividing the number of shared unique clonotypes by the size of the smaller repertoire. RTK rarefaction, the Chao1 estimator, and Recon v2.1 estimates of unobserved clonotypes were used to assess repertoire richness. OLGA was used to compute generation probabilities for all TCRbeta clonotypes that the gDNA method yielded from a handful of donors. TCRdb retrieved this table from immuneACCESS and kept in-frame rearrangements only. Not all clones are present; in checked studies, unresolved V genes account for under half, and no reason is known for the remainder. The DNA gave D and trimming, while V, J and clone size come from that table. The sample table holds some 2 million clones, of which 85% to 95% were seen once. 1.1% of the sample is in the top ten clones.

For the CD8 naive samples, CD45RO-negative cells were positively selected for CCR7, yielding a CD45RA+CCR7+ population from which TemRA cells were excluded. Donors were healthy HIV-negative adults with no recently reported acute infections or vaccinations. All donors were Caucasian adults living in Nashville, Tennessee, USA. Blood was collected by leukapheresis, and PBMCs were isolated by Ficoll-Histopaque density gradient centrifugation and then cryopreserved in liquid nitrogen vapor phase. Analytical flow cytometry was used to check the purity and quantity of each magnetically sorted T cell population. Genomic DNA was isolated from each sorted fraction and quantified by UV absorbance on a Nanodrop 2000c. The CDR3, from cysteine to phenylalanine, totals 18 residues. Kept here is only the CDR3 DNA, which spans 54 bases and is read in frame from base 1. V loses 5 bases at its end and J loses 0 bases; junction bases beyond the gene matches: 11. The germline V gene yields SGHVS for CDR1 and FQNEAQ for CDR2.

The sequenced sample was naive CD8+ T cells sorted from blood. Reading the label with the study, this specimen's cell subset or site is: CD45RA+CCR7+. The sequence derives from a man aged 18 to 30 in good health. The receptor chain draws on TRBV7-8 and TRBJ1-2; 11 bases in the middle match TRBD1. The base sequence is TGTGCCAGCAGCGCAGAACCGGGACAGGGGGGGACTAACTATGGCTACACCTTC. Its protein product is CASSAEPGQGGTNYGYTF.